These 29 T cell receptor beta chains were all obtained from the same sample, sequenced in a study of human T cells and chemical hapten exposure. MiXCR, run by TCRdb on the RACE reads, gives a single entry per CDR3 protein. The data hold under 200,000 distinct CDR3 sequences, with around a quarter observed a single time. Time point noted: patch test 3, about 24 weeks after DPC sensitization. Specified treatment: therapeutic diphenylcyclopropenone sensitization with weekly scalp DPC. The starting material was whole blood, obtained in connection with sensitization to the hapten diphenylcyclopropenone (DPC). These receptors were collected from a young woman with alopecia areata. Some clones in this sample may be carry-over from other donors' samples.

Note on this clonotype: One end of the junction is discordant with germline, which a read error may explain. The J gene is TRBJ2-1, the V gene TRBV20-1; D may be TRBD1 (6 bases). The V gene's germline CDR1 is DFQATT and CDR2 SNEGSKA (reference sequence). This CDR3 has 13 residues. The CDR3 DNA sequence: TGCAGTGGAACGGACAGTACCTACAATGAGAAGTTCTTC. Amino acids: CSGTDSTYNEKFF.

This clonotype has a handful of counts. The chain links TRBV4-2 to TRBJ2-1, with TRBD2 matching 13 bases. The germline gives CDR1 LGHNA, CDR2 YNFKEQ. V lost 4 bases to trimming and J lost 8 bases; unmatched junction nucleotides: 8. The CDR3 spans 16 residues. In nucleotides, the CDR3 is TGTGCCAGCAGCCTCCCCGGGACTAGCGGGATGGATGAGCAGTTCTTC. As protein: CASSLPGTSGMDEQFF.

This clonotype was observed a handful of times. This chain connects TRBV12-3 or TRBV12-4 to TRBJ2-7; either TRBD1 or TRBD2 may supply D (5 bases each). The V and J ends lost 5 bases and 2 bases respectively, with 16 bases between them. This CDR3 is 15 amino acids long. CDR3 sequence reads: CASSPGRRMAYEQYF. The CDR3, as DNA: TGTGCCAGCAGTCCGGGACGGAGGATGGCCTACGAGCAGTACTTC.

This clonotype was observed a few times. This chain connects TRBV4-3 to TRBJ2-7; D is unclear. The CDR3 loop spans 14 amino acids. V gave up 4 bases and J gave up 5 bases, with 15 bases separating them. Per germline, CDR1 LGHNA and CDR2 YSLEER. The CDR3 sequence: CASSPGVLGHEQYF. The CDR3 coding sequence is TGCGCCAGCAGCCCCGGCGTCCTTGGGCACGAGCAGTACTTC.

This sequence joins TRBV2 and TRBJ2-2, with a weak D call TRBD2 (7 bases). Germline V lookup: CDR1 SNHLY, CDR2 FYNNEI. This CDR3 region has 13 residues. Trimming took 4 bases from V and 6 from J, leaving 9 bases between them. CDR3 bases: TGTGCCAGCAGTGGGGAGGGGGCCGGGGAGCTGTTTTTT. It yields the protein CASSGEGAGELFF.

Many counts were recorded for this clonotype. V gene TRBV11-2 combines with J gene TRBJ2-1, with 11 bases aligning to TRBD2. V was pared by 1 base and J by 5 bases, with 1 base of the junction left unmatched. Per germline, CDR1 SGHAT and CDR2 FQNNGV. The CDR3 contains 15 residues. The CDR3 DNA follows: TGTGCCAGCAGCTTAGGACTAGCGGGACACAATGAGCAGTTCTTC. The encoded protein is CASSLGLAGHNEQFF.

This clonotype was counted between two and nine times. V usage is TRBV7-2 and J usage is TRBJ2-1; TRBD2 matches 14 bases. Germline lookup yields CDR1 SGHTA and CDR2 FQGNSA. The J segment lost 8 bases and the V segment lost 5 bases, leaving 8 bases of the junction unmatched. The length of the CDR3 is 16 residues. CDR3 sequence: CASSVPGTSGRDEQFF. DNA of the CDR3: TGTGCCAGCAGCGTCCCCGGGACTAGCGGGAGAGATGAGCAGTTCTTC.

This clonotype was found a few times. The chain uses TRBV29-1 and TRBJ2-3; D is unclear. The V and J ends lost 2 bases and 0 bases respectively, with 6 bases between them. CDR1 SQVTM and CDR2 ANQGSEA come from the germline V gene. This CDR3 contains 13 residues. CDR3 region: CSVEIGSTDTQYF. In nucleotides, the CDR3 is TGCAGCGTTGAAATCGGGAGCACAGATACGCAGTATTTT.

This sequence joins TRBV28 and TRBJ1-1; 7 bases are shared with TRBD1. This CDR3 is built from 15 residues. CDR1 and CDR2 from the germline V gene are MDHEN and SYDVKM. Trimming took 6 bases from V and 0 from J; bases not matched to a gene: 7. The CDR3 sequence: CASRSQGPLNTEAFF. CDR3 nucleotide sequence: TGTGCCAGCAGGTCACAGGGGCCGCTGAACACTGAAGCTTTCTTT. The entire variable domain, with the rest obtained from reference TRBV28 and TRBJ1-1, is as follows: DVKVTQSSRYLVKRTGEKVFLECVQDMDHENMFWYRQDPGLGLRLIYFSYDVKMKEKGDIPEGYSVSREKKERFSLILESASTNQTSMYLCASRSQGPLNTEAFFGQGTRLTVV.

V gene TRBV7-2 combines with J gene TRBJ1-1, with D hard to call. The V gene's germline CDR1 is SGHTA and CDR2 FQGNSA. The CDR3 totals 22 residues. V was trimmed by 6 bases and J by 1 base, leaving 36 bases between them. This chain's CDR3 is CASRLWIPNPNDIHSKNTEAFF. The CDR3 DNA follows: TGTGCCAGCAGACTTTGGATACCTAATCCGAATGACATTCACAGTAAGAACACTGAAGCTTTCTTT.

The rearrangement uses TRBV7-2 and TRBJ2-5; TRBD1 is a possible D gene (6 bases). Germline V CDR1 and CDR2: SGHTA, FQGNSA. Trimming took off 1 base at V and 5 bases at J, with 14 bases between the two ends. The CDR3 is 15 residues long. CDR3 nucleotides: TGTACCAGCAGCTTAGGAGGTCAGGGGAGCGAGACCCAGTACTTC. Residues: CTSSLGGQGSETQYF.

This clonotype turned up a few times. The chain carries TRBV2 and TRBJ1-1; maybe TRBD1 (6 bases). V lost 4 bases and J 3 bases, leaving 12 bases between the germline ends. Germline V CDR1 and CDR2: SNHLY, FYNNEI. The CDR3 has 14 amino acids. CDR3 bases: TGTGCCAGCAGTGGAGGGGGGGGGTACACTGAAGCTTTCTTT. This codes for CASSGGGGYTEAFF.

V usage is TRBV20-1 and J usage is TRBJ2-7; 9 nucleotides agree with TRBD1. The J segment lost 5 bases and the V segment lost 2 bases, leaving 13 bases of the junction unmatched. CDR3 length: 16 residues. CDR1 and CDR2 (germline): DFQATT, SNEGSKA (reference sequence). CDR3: CSARKVRTGAGDEQYF. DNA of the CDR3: TGCAGTGCTAGAAAGGTTAGGACAGGGGCGGGAGACGAGCAGTACTTC.

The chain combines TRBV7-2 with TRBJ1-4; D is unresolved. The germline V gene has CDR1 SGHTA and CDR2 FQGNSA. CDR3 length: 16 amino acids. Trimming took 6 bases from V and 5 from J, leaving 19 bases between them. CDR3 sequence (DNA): TGTGCCAGCAGTTCATACCACCCGCATCGAAATGAAAAACTGTTTTTT. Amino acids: CASSSYHPHRNEKLFF.

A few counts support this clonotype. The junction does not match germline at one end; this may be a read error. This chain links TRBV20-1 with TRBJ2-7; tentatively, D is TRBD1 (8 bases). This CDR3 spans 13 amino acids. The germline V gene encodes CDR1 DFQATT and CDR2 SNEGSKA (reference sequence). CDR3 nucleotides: TGCAGTGCTAGAGGGACAGGGCTACCAGCGGGACTCTTC. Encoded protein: CSARGTGLPAGLF.

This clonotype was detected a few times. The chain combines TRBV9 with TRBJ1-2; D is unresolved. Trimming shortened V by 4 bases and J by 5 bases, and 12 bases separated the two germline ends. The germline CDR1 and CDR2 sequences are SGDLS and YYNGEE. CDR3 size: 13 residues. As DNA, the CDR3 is TGTGCCAGCAGCACCAACTCAGTGTATGGCTACACCTTC. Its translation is CASSTNSVYGYTF.

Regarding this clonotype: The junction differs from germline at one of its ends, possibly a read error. As DNA, the CDR3 is TGTACCAGCAGCTCGAGTCATTCAGGCTACACCTTC. Translating it yields CTSSSSHSGYTF. The chain links TRBV11-2 to TRBJ1-2; D gene uncertain. The length of the CDR3 is 12 residues. Germline assignment: CDR1 SGHAT and CDR2 FQNNGV.

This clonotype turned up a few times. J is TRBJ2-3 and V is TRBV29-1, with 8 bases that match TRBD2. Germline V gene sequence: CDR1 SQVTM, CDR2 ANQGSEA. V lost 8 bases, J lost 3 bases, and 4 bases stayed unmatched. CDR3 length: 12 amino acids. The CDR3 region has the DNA TGCAGCACGAGCGGGGGAACAGATACGCAGTATTTT. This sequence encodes CSTSGGTDTQYF.

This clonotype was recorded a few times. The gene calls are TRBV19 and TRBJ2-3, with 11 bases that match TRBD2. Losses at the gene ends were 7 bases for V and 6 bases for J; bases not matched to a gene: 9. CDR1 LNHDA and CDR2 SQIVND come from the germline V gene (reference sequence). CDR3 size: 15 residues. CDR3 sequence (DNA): TGTGCCAGTATGCCACTAGCGGGAGTACGGGATACGCAGTATTTT. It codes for CASMPLAGVRDTQYF.

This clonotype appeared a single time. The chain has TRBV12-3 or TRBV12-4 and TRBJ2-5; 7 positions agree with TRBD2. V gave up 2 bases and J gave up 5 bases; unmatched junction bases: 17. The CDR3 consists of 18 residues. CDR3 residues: CASSLSNSAAGVRETQYF. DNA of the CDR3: TGTGCCAGCAGTTTAAGTAATTCGGCTGCGGGAGTGCGGGAGACCCAGTACTTC.

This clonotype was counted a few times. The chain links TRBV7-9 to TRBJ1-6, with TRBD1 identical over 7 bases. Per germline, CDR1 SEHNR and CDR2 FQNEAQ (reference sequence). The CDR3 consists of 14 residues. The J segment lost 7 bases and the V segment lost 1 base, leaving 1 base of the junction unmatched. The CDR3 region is CASSLEQGNSPLHF. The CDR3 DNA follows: TGTGCCAGCAGCTTAGAACAGGGGAATTCACCCCTCCACTTT.

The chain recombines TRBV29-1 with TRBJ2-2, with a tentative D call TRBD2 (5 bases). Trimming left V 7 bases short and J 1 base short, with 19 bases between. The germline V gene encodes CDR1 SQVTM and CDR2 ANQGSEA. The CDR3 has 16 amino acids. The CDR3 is CSGVGLSGKNTGELFF. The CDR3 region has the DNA TGCAGCGGTGTGGGCTTGAGCGGAAAGAACACCGGGGAGCTGTTTTTT.

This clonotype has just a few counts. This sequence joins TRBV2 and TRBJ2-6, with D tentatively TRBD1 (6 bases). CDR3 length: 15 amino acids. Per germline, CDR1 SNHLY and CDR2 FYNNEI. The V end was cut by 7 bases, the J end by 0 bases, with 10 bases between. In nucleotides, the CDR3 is TGTGCCAGCAACAGGGCCGGCTCTGGGGCCAACGTCCTGACTTTC. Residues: CASNRAGSGANVLTF.

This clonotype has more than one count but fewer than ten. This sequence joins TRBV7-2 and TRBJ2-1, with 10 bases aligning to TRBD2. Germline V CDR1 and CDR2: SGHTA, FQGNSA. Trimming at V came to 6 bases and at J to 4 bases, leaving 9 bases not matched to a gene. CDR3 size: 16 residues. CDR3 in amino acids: CASRWAKRGGYNEQFF. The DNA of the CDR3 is TGTGCCAGCAGATGGGCCAAGCGGGGGGGGTACAATGAGCAGTTCTTC.

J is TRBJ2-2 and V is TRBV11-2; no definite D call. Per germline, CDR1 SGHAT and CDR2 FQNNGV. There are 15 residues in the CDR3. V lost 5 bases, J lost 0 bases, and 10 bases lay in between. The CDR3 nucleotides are TGTGCCAGCAGCCGACTTGATGCGAACACCGGGGAGCTGTTTTTT. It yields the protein CASSRLDANTGELFF.

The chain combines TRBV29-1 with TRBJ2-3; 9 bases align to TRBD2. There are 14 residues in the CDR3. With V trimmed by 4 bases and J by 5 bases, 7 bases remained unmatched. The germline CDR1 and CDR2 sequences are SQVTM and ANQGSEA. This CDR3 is CSVGWLAGRDTQYF. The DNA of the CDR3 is TGCAGCGTTGGGTGGCTAGCGGGGCGAGATACGCAGTATTTT.

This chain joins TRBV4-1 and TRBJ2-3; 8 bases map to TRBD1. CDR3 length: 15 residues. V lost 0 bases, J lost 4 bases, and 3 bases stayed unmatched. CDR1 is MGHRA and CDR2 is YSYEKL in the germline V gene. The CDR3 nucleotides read TGCGCCAGCAGCCAAGACAGGGGGCTGTCAGATACGCAGTATTTT. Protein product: CASSQDRGLSDTQYF.

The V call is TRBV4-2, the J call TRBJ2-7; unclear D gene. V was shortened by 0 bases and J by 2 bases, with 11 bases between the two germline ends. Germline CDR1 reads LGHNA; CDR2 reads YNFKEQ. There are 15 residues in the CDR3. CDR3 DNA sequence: TGTGCCAGCAGCCAAGATCAGCCGGGTACCTACGAGCAGTACTTC. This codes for CASSQDQPGTYEQYF.

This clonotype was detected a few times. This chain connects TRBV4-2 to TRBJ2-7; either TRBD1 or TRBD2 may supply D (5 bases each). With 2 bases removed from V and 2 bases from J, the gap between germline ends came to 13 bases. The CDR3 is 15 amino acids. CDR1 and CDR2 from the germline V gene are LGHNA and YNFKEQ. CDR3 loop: CASSQFEPGPYEQYF. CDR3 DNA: TGTGCCAGCAGCCAATTTGAACCGGGACCCTACGAGCAGTACTTC.